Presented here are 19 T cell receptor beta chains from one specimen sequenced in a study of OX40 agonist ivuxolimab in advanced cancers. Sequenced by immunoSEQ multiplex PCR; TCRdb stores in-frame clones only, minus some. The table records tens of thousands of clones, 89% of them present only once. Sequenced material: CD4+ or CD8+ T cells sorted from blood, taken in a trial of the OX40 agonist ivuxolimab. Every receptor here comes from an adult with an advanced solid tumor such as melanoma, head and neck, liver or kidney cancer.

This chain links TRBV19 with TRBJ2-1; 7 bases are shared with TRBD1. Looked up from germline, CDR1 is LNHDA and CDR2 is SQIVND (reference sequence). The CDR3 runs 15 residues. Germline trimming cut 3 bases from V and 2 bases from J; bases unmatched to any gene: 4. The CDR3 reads CASSIRQGTYNEQFF. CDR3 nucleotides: TGTGCCAGTAGTATCAGACAGGGAACCTACAATGAGCAGTTCTTC.

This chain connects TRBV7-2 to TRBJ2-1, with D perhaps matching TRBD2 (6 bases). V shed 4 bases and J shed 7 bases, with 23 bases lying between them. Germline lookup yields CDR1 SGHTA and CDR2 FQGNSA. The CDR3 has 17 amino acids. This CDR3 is CASSSRGGDLRNNEQFF. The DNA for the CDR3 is TGTGCCAGCAGCTCCAGAGGAGGGGACCTCCGCAATAATGAGCAGTTCTTC.

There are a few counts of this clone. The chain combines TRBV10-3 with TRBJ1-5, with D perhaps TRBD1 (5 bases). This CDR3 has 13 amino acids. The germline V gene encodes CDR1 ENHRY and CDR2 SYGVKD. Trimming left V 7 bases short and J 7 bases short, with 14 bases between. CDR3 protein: CAITQGNGQPQHF. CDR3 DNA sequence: TGTGCCATCACCCAGGGTAACGGGCAGCCCCAGCATTTT.

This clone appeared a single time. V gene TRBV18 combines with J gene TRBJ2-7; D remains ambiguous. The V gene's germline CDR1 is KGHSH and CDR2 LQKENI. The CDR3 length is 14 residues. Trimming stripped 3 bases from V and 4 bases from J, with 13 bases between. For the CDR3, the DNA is TGTGCCAGCTCACCTGGAAGGTTGGGATACGAGCAGTACTTC. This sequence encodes CASSPGRLGYEQYF.

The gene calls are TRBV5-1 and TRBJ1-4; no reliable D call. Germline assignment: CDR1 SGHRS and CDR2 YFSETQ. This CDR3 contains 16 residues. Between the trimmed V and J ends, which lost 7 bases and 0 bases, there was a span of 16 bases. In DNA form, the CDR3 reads TGCGCCAGCCGATTCGGGAGCTCCCCAACTAATGAAAAACTGTTTTTT. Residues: CASRFGSSPTNEKLFF.

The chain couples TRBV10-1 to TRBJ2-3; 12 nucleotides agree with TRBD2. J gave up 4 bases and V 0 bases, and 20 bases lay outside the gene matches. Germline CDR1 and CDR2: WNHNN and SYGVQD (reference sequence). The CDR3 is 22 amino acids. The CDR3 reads CASSESRQTTASGRAGADTQYF. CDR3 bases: TGCGCCAGCAGTGAGTCCCGCCAAACGACCGCTAGCGGGAGGGCCGGCGCAGATACGCAGTATTTT.

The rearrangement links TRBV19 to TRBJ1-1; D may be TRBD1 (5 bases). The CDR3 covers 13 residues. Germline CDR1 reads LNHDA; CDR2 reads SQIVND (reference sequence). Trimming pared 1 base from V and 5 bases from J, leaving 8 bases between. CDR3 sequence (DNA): TGTGCCAGTAGTATAGGCAGGGAGACTGAAGCTTTCTTT. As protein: CASSIGRETEAFF.

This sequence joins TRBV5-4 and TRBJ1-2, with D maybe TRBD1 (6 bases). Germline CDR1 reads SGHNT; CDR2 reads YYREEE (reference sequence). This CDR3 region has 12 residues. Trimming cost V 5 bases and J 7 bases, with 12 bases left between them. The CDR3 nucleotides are TGTGCCAGCAGAAGGGACAAGGCTGGCTACACCTTC. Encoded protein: CASRRDKAGYTF.

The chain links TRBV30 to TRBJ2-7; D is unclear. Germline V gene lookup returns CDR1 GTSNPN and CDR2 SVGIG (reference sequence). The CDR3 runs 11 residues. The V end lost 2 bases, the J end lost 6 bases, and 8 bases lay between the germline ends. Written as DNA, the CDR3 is TGTGCCTGGAGTTATGCTAGCGAGCAGTACTTC. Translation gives CAWSYASEQYF.

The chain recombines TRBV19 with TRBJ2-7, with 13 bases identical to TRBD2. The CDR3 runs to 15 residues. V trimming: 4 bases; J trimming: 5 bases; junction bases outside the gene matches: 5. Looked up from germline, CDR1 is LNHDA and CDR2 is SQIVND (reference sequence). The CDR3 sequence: CASSRTSGSLNEQYF. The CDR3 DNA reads TGTGCCAGTAGTAGGACTAGCGGGAGCCTTAACGAGCAGTACTTC.

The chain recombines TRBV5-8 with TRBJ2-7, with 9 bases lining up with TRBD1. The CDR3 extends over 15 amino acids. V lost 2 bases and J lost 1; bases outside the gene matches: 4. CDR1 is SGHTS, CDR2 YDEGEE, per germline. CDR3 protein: CASSFGTGLSYEQYF. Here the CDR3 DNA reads TGTGCCAGCAGCTTCGGGACAGGGCTTTCCTACGAGCAGTACTTC.

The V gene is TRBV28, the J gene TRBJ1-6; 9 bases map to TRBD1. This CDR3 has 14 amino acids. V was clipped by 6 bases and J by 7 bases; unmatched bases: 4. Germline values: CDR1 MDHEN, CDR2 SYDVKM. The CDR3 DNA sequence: TGTGCCAGCAGCAAGGACAGGGGAAATTCACCCCTCCACTTT. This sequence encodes CASSKDRGNSPLHF.

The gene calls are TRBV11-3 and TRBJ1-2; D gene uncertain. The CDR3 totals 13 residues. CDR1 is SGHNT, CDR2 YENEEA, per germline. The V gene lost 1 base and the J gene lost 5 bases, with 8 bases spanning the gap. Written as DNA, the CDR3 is TGTGCCAGCAGCTTAGCTCCCCAGTATGGCTACACCTTC. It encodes CASSLAPQYGYTF. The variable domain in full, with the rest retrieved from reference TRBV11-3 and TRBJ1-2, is EAGVVQSPRYKIIEKKQPVAFWCNPISGHNTLYWYLQNLGQGPELLIRYENEEAVDDSQLPKDRFSAERLKGVDSTLKIQPAELGDSAVYLCASSLAPQYGYTFGSGTRLTVV.

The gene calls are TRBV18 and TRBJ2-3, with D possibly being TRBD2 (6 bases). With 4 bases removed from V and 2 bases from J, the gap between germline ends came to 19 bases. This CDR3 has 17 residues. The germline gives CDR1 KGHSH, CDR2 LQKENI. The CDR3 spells CASSLNGGDWITDTQYF. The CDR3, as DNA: TGTGCCAGCTCACTAAACGGCGGGGACTGGATCACAGATACGCAGTATTTT.

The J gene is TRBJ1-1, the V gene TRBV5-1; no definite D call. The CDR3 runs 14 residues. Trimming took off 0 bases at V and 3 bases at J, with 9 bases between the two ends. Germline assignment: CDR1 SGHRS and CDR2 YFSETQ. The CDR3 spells CASSLAATDTEAFF. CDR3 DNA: TGCGCCAGCAGCTTGGCGGCCACGGACACTGAAGCTTTCTTT.

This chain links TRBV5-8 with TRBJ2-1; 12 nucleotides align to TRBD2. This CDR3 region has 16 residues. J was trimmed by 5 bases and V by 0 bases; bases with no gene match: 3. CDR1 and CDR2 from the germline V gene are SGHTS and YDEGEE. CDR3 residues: CASSLGTSGTDNEQFF. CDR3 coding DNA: TGTGCCAGCAGCTTGGGGACTAGCGGGACAGACAATGAGCAGTTCTTC.

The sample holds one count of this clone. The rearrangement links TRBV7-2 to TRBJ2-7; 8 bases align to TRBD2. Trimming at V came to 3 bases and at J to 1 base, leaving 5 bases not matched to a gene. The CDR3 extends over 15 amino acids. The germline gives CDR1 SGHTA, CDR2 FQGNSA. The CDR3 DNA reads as TGTGCCAGCAGCTTGGGTCCTAGCGGGTCCTACGAGCAGTACTTC. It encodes CASSLGPSGSYEQYF.

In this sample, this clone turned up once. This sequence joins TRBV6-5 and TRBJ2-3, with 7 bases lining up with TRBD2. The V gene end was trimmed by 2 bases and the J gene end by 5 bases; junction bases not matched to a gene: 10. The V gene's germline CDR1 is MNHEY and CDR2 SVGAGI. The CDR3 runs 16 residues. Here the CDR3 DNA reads TGTGCCAGCAGTTACGTTCTCGGGCTAGCGGAAGATACGCAGTATTTT. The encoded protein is CASSYVLGLAEDTQYF.

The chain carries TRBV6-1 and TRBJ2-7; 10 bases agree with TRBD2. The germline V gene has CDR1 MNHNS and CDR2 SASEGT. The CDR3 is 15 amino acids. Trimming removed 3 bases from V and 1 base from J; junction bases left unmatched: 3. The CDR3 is CASSDLAGVSYEQYF. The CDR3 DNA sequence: TGTGCCAGCAGTGATCTAGCGGGGGTTTCCTACGAGCAGTACTTC.